This T cell receptor (beta chain) emerged from a study of glioma-infiltrating T cells. Study-wide findings and caveats: Above-expected tissue-blood divergence occurred in all gliomas, most in low-grade ones. Only very few CDR3 sequences appeared in both tissue and blood.

Comment on this clonotype: Its antigen is unidentified.

The CDR3 length is 12 residues. V was shortened by 2 bases and J by 7 bases, with 11 bases between the two germline ends. Germline CDR1 is SQVTM and CDR2 is ANQGSEA. TCR alpha and beta CDR3 regions were amplified from RNA using iRepertoire nested multiplex PCR. Input was 100-400 ng of tissue mRNA or PBMC total RNA. TCRdb independently ran MiXCR on the multiplex PCR reads; one entry per CDR3 protein. The table includes some 130,000 distinct CDR3 sequences, around 25% detected once. Specimen: glioma tissue, nonneoplastic brain tissue, or PBMCs (not recorded which). The V call is TRBV29-1, the J call TRBJ1-1, with TRBD1 as a possible D gene (6 bases). This sequence originates from a human donor with low-grade glioma or glioblastoma, undergoing nonglioma brain surgery, or in good health (not recorded which). CDR3 protein: CSVERQGSEAFF. CDR3 nucleotide sequence: TGCAGCGTTGAAAGGCAGGGGAGTGAAGCTTTCTTT.